A single sample is the source of the 31 T cell receptor beta chains below, sequenced in a study of cytomegalovirus exposure and HLA in healthy donors. PCR was performed using 60 Vbeta and 13 Jbeta primers. The protocol was immunoSEQ multiplex PCR, while the TCRdb copy is restricted to in-frame clones and leaves out a portion. The sample consists of about 180,000 clones, 75% of them appearing once. Sequencing was carried out using PBMCs. The source is a female donor in good health and CMV-seronegative.

Note on this clone: One junction end does not reproduce the germline sequence, and a read error may be involved. The J gene is TRBJ1-4, the V gene TRBV7-9; 11 nucleotides match TRBD1. Germline loops: CDR1 SEHNR, CDR2 FQNEAQ (reference sequence). The CDR3 length is 16 residues. For the CDR3, the DNA is TGTTCCAGCAGCTTAGGGTGGGGACAGGGGGAAGAAAAACTGTTTTTT. As protein: CSSSLGWGQGEEKLFF.

CDR3 nucleotides: TGTGCCAGCAGCGTAGGACTGGTGAACACCGGGGAGCTGTTTTTT. Protein sequence: CASSVGLVNTGELFF. V is TRBV9 and J is TRBJ2-2; unclear D gene. Looked up from germline, CDR1 is SGDLS and CDR2 is YYNGEE. The V end lost 0 bases, the J end lost 1 base, and 7 bases lay between the germline ends. The CDR3 length is 15 residues. The complete variable domain, with remaining parts taken from reference TRBV9 and TRBJ2-2, reads DSGVTQTPKHLITATGQRVTLRCSPRSGDLSVYWYQQSLDQGLQFLIQYYNGEERAKGNILERFSAQQFPDLHSELNLSSLELGDSALYFCASSVGLVNTGELFFGEGSRLTVL.

Only one count was recorded for this clone. The chain employs TRBV19 and TRBJ1-2, with 7 positions matching TRBD1. Trimming took 6 bases from V and 3 from J; bases not matched to a gene: 7. The germline CDR1 and CDR2 sequences are LNHDA and SQIVND (reference sequence). The length of the CDR3 is 14 residues. DNA of the CDR3: TGTGCCAGTAGGACAGGGTGGAGGGACTATGGCTACACCTTC. This translates into CASRTGWRDYGYTF.

On this clone: The germline gene is not matched at one end of the junction; a read error may be the cause. V is TRBV5-1 and J is TRBJ1-1; D possibly corresponds to TRBD1 (6 bases). The CDR3 runs to 15 residues. Looked up from germline, CDR1 is SGHRS and CDR2 is YFSETQ. DNA for the CDR3: TGCGCCGGCAGCTTGAGGGTTCAGGGGCCCGGTGAAGCTTTCTTT. Its translation is CAGSLRVQGPGEAFF.

The V call is TRBV4-3, the J call TRBJ1-1, with D maybe TRBD1 (5 bases). Between the trimmed V and J ends, which lost 1 base and 10 bases, there was a span of 13 bases. There are 13 residues in the CDR3. Germline V lookup: CDR1 LGHNA, CDR2 YSLEER. In nucleotides, the CDR3 is TGCGCCAGCAGCCAAGTGATCAGGGATGCAGCTTTCTTT. Its translation is CASSQVIRDAAFF.

This chain uses TRBV9 with TRBJ1-1, with 9 positions matching TRBD1. The CDR3 totals 16 residues. With V trimmed by 0 bases and J by 5 bases, 8 bases remained unmatched. CDR1 and CDR2 from the germline V gene are SGDLS and YYNGEE. CDR3 coding DNA: TGTGCCAGCAGCGTAGCCTCGGACAGGGGCGGAACTGAAGCTTTCTTT. Residues: CASSVASDRGGTEAFF.

The chain combines TRBV28 with TRBJ2-3; 10 nucleotides match TRBD2. With V trimmed by 2 bases and J by 5 bases, 13 bases remained unmatched. Germline assignment: CDR1 MDHEN and CDR2 SYDVKM. The CDR3 spans 18 residues. DNA for the CDR3: TGTGCCAGCAGTTTAGCCCCTTTAGCGGGAGGCGGTGGAGATACGCAGTATTTT. It codes for CASSLAPLAGGGGDTQYF.

V and J are TRBV9 and TRBJ2-3; no firm D call. Germline CDR1 SGDLS, CDR2 YYNGEE. The CDR3 consists of 11 residues. Between the trimmed V and J ends, which lost 2 bases and 7 bases, there was a span of 5 bases. CDR3 sequence (DNA): TGTGCCAGCAGCGTTGGCCATACGCAGTATTTT. This codes for CASSVGHTQYF.

This clone was seen a few times. The V and J genes are TRBV27 and TRBJ1-2; unclear D gene. The CDR3 is made up of 13 amino acids. The ends were cut back, 4 bases at V and 6 bases at J, with 12 bases in the middle. The germline gives CDR1 MNHEY, CDR2 SMNVEV (reference sequence). This chain's CDR3 is CASSSSSAHGYTF. In DNA form, the CDR3 reads TGTGCCAGCAGTTCGAGTTCCGCACATGGCTACACCTTC.

This clone was seen a few times. The V call is TRBV7-3, the J call TRBJ2-1; D call uncertain. The CDR3 is made up of 15 amino acids. The V gene's germline CDR1 is SGHTA and CDR2 FQGTGA. Trimming stripped 0 bases from V and 4 bases from J, with 10 bases between. For the CDR3, the DNA is TGTGCCAGCAGCTTAACGGAAAACAGTTACAATGAGCAGTTCTTC. Protein sequence: CASSLTENSYNEQFF.

The chain recombines TRBV6-6 with TRBJ2-5, with D unresolved. Germline loops: CDR1 MNHNY, CDR2 SVGAGI (reference sequence). This CDR3 contains 12 residues. V lost 8 bases, J lost 5 bases, and 12 bases lay in between. CDR3 amino acids: CASLSSRETQYF. The CDR3 nucleotides are TGTGCCAGCTTAAGTAGTCGGGAGACCCAGTACTTC.

V usage is TRBV7-2 and J usage is TRBJ2-7, with D perhaps matching TRBD2 (7 bases). Germline V gene lookup returns CDR1 SGHTA and CDR2 FQGNSA. Deletions cut 4 bases from V and 2 bases from J, with 15 bases between. This CDR3 has 15 amino acids. Written as DNA, the CDR3 is TGTGCCAGCAGCTCCCAAGGAGGGGGGGCCTACGAGCAGTACTTC. Its protein is CASSSQGGGAYEQYF.

This rearrangement joins TRBV7-9 to TRBJ2-4; 12 bases map to TRBD2. With 4 bases clipped from V and 12 bases from J, the junction kept 13 bases outside the gene matches. Germline CDR1 SEHNR, CDR2 FQNEAQ (reference sequence). This CDR3 spans 16 amino acids. This CDR3 reads CASSSDLAGGFSSQYF. The DNA of the CDR3 is TGTGCCAGCAGCTCCGATCTAGCGGGGGGGTTTAGCAGTCAGTACTTC.

The V gene is TRBV5-5, the J gene TRBJ2-3, with 7 bases matching TRBD2. Trimming at V came to 10 bases and at J to 2 bases, leaving 7 bases not matched to a gene. CDR1 and CDR2 (germline): SGHKS, YYEKEE (reference sequence). This CDR3 spans 13 amino acids. CDR3 amino acids: CAGGGLHTDTQYF. CDR3 nucleotide sequence: TGTGCCGGGGGGGGACTCCACACAGATACGCAGTATTTT. Drawing the rest from reference TRBV5-5 and TRBJ2-3, the complete variable domain is DAGVTQSPTHLIKTRGQQVTLRCSPISGHKSVSWYQQVLGQGPQFIFQYYEKEERGRGNFPDRFSARQFPNYSSELNVNALLLGDSALYLCAGGGLHTDTQYFGPGTRLTVL.

The rearrangement uses TRBV11-1 and TRBJ2-7; 10 bases line up with TRBD1. Germline V gives CDR1 SGHAT, CDR2 FQDESV (reference sequence). Trimming at V came to 1 base and at J to 3 bases, leaving 6 bases not matched to a gene. The CDR3 contains 16 residues. CDR3 protein: CASSLGRDRGGYEQYF. The CDR3 bases are TGTGCCAGCAGCTTAGGAAGGGACAGGGGCGGCTACGAGCAGTACTTC.

This clone was picked up one time. The V and J genes are TRBV7-2 and TRBJ1-1; D remains ambiguous. The CDR3 sequence is 14 residues long. Germline loops: CDR1 SGHTA, CDR2 FQGNSA. V was trimmed by 8 bases and J by 6 bases, leaving 19 bases between them. Here the CDR3 reads CASETRAGRAEAFF. The CDR3 DNA is TGTGCCAGCGAAACAAGAGCGGGGAGAGCTGAAGCTTTCTTT.

V gene TRBV2 combines with J gene TRBJ1-6, with unresolved D. V lost 6 bases and J lost 6, with 15 bases in between. There are 15 residues in the CDR3. In germline, CDR1 is SNHLY, CDR2 FYNNEI. CDR3 in DNA: TGTGCCAGCAGACCCTCGGGGAACCCTAATTCACCCCTCCACTTT. Its translation is CASRPSGNPNSPLHF.

CDR3 in DNA: TGCAGCGCCGAGGATGGAGTGAACTATGGCTACACCTTC. This translates into CSAEDGVNYGYTF. The chain joins TRBV29-1 to TRBJ1-2; no reliable D call. V lost 7 bases, J lost 2 bases, and 14 bases lay in between. CDR1 SQVTM and CDR2 ANQGSEA come from the germline V gene. The length of the CDR3 is 13 residues.

A few counts support this clone. This chain joins TRBV2 and TRBJ2-7; D is ambiguous. Between the trimmed V and J ends, which lost 1 base and 6 bases, there was a span of 10 bases. Germline V gene lookup returns CDR1 SNHLY and CDR2 FYNNEI. This CDR3 comprises 13 residues. The CDR3 spells CASSEGRYGEQYF. The CDR3 DNA follows: TGTGCCAGCAGTGAAGGCAGGTACGGCGAGCAGTACTTC.

The chain employs TRBV7-3 and TRBJ2-5; TRBD1 matches at 8 bases. Germline trimming cut 5 bases from V and 0 bases from J; bases unmatched to any gene: 8. The germline gives CDR1 SGHTA, CDR2 FQGTGA. This CDR3 has 16 residues. The DNA for the CDR3 is TGTGCCAGCAGCCCCCGACAGGGGAAAAACCAAGAGACCCAGTACTTC. It is translated as CASSPRQGKNQETQYF. The complete variable domain, with remaining parts taken from reference TRBV7-3 and TRBJ2-5, reads GAGVSQTPSNKVTEKGKYVELRCDPISGHTALYWYRQSLGQGPEFLIYFQGTGAADDSGLPNDRFFAVRPEGSVSTLKIQRTERGDSAVYLCASSPRQGKNQETQYFGPGTRLLVL.

CDR3 protein: CASSQGGPADTQYF. DNA for the CDR3: TGTGCCAGCAGCCAAGGAGGGCCCGCAGATACGCAGTATTTT. V is TRBV5-6 and J is TRBJ2-3; a weak D match, TRBD2 (6 bases). The CDR3 consists of 14 residues. Germline CDR1 and CDR2: SGHDT and YYEEEE. Trimming pared 4 bases from V and 4 bases from J, leaving 13 bases between.

CDR3 sequence reads: CASSQHRASGNEQFF. CDR3 sequence (DNA): TGCGCCAGCAGCCAACACAGGGCGTCGGGCAATGAGCAGTTCTTC. This chain connects TRBV4-1 to TRBJ2-1; D is perhaps TRBD1 (6 bases). Germline values: CDR1 MGHRA, CDR2 YSYEKL. The V end was cut by 2 bases, the J end by 6 bases, with 14 bases between. This CDR3 region has 15 residues.

V is TRBV15 and J is TRBJ1-5, with D possibly being TRBD1 (5 bases). The V end lost 0 bases, the J end lost 7 bases, and 13 bases lay between the germline ends. Germline assignment: CDR1 LNHNV and CDR2 YYDKDF (reference sequence). The CDR3 is 15 residues long. The CDR3: CATSRDSGKRQPQHF. The CDR3 region has the DNA TGTGCCACCAGCAGAGATTCAGGGAAGCGACAGCCCCAGCATTTT.

The gene calls are TRBV7-8 and TRBJ2-1; D is possibly TRBD1 (5 bases). Trimming took off 11 bases at V and 1 base at J, with 18 bases between the two ends. The CDR3 length is 15 residues. Germline CDR1 and CDR2: SGHVS and FQNEAQ. In DNA, the CDR3 is TGTGCCGTCAAGGGGTGGAGTGTATCCTACAATGAGCAGTTCTTC. It encodes CAVKGWSVSYNEQFF.

This clone appeared a single time. The CDR3 DNA reads TGTGCCAAGCAGGGATGGGAAGGGAGGGGCGAGCAGTACTTC. Residues: CAKQGWEGRGEQYF. The chain uses TRBV2 and TRBJ2-7, with TRBD2 matching over 7 bases. The CDR3 extends over 14 amino acids. The V gene's germline CDR1 is SNHLY and CDR2 FYNNEI. After removal of 10 bases from V and 6 bases from J, the junction contained 15 bases not matched to a gene.

This clone has only a few counts. CDR3 loop: CASSHTGANVLTF. The CDR3 bases are TGTGCCAGCAGCCATACTGGGGCCAACGTCCTGACTTTC. The chain joins TRBV14 to TRBJ2-6; no clear D. V lost 3 bases to trimming and J lost 2 bases, with 2 bases between them. The CDR3 totals 13 residues. Germline V lookup: CDR1 SGHDN, CDR2 FVKESK.

The chain joins TRBV7-2 to TRBJ2-3, with 11 bases aligning to TRBD2. The CDR3 runs to 15 residues. Germline CDR1 SGHTA, CDR2 FQGNSA. The V and J ends lost 6 bases and 5 bases, in that order; junction bases with no gene match: 7. The CDR3 bases are TGTGCCAGCAGAGCTAGCGGGAGGCGGGGAGATACGCAGTATTTT. This codes for CASRASGRRGDTQYF.

In this sample, this clone turned up a few times. This rearrangement joins TRBV27 to TRBJ1-4; 8 nucleotides align to TRBD1. The CDR3 has 15 amino acids. The ends lost 6 bases at V and 7 bases at J; junction bases unmatched: 10. CDR1 MNHEY and CDR2 SMNVEV come from the germline V gene (reference sequence). CDR3 bases: TGTGCCAGCAGATCCCCCGGGACAGGTGGTGAAAAACTGTTTTTT. The encoded protein is CASRSPGTGGEKLFF.

The chain is built from TRBV7-8 and TRBJ2-5, with D tentatively TRBD2 (6 bases). The DNA matches TRBJ2-7 better at its end, which makes the J call doubtful. CDR1 and CDR2 from the germline V gene are SGHVS and FQNEAQ. The CDR3 sequence is 16 residues long. The CDR3 region has the DNA TGTGCCAGCAGCTTGGCCATAGCGGATAGCTCCTACGAGCAGTACTTC. Its translation: CASSLAIADSSYEQYF.

The chain combines TRBV18 with TRBJ2-1, with a possible D match to TRBD1 (5 bases). Between the trimmed V and J ends, which lost 2 bases and 10 bases, there was a span of 12 bases. The CDR3 has 13 amino acids. Germline V CDR1 and CDR2: KGHSH, LQKENI. CDR3 residues: CASSPSVAGEQFF. CDR3 DNA sequence: TGTGCCAGCTCACCATCGGTCGCAGGGGAGCAGTTCTTC. The full variable domain, in which reference TRBV18 and TRBJ2-1 provide the parts outside the CDR3, is NAGVMQNPRHLVRRRGQEARLRCSPMKGHSHVYWYRQLPEEGLKFMVYLQKENIIDESGMPKERFSAEFPKEGPSILRIQQVVRGDSAAYFCASSPSVAGEQFFGPGTRLTVL.

This clone was recorded only once. This chain's CDR3 is CASSPYTAGNTIYF. In DNA form, the CDR3 reads TGTGCCAGCTCACCATACACAGCCGGAAACACCATATATTTT. The V gene is TRBV18, the J gene TRBJ1-3; D ambiguous. Germline CDR1 KGHSH, CDR2 LQKENI. The CDR3 is 14 amino acids. V gave up 2 bases and J gave up 4 bases, with 9 bases separating them. The full variable domain, in which reference TRBV18 and TRBJ1-3 provide the parts outside the CDR3, is NAGVMQNPRHLVRRRGQEARLRCSPMKGHSHVYWYRQLPEEGLKFMVYLQKENIIDESGMPKERFSAEFPKEGPSILRIQQVVRGDSAAYFCASSPYTAGNTIYFGEGSWLTVV.